This T cell receptor (beta chain) was sequenced during a study of cytomegalovirus exposure and HLA in healthy donors. The study's findings and limits: Roughly uniform depth of sequencing across donors was assumed in presence/absence analyses.

Concerning this clone itself: What it recognizes is unknown.

The PCR made use of 60 Vbeta and 13 Jbeta primers. Assay: immunoSEQ multiplex PCR; the TCRdb copy retains only in-frame clones and omits some. The data hold about 180,000 clones, with 60% to 80% observed a single time. The V gene's germline CDR1 is MNHEY and CDR2 SVGAGI. CDR3 size: 15 residues. J lost 2 bases, V lost 2 bases, and 5 bases had no gene match. The specimen was PBMCs. This chain joins TRBV6-5 and TRBJ2-7; 8 nucleotides line up with TRBD2. The TCR sequence derives from a man in his fifties or sixties in good health and CMV-seronegative. DNA of the CDR3: TGTGCCAGCAGTTACGCCGGGGGGGACACCTACGAGCAGTACTTC. This translates into CASSYAGGDTYEQYF.